This TCR beta chain was identified during a study of technical replicates of blood from a few donors. Assay: immunoSEQ multiplex PCR; the TCRdb copy retains only in-frame clones and omits some. The table has more than 65,000 clones, approximately 93% seen once. CDR3 size: 13 residues. Trimming took 8 bases from V and 6 from J; bases not matched to a gene: 6. From germline, CDR1 is MDHEN and CDR2 SYDVKM. Sequencing input: T cells isolated from PBMCs. This TCR was sampled from a human donor in good health. The rearrangement uses TRBV28 and TRBJ1-5; 8 nucleotides line up with TRBD1. The chain's CDR3 is CASPGGPGQPQHF. The DNA of the CDR3 is TGTGCCAGCCCAGGGGGCCCGGGTCAGCCCCAGCATTTT.